This T cell receptor (beta chain) comes out of a study of T cells in Graves' hyperthyroidism and ophthalmopathy. Regarding the study as a whole: Among clonotypes expanded in thyroid above 0.001, most were also found in blood.

In its sample, this clonotype was seen a few times. Its matching antigen is unknown. The authors obtained PBMCs from 9 to 10 ml of fresh peripheral blood. The investigators amplified TCR beta CDR3 regions from RNA transcripts. HTBI primers drove first-round RT-PCR of the TCR CDR3. One entry per CDR3 protein, called by TCRdb with MiXCR from the multiplex PCR reads. Of about 600,000 distinct CDR3 sequences in the sample, 13% to 15% were seen once. Sequencing was done on a sample of blood. The sequence came from a woman under 30 with Graves' ophthalmopathy.

CDR3 loop: CASSIRTGTGTDTQYF. The DNA for the CDR3 is TGTGCCAGTAGTATCAGGACAGGAACGGGCACAGATACGCAGTATTTT. The chain links TRBV19 to TRBJ2-3; 7 nucleotides align to TRBD1. CDR1 is LNHDA and CDR2 is SQIVND in the germline V gene (reference sequence). This CDR3 is 16 amino acids long. The V and J ends lost 3 bases and 1 base, in that order; junction bases with no gene match: 7. The variable domain in full, completed from reference TRBV19 and TRBJ2-3, reads DGGITQSPKYLFRKEGQNVTLSCEQNLNHDAMYWYRQDPGQGLRLIYYSQIVNDFQKGDIAEGYSVSREKKESFPLTVTSAQKNPTAFYLCASSIRTGTGTDTQYFGPGTRLTVL.